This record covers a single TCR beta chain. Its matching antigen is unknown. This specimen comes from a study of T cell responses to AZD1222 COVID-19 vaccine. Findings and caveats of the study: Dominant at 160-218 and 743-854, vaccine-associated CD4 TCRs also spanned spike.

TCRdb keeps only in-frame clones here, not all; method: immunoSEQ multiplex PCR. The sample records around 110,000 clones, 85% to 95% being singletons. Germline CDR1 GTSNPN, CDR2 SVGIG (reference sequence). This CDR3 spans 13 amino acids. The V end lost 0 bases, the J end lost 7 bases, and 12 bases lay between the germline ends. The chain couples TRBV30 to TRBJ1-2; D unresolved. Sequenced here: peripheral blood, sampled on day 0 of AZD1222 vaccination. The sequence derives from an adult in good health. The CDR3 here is CAWSVLEGFGYTF. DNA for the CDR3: TGTGCCTGGAGTGTACTCGAAGGATTTGGCTACACCTTC.